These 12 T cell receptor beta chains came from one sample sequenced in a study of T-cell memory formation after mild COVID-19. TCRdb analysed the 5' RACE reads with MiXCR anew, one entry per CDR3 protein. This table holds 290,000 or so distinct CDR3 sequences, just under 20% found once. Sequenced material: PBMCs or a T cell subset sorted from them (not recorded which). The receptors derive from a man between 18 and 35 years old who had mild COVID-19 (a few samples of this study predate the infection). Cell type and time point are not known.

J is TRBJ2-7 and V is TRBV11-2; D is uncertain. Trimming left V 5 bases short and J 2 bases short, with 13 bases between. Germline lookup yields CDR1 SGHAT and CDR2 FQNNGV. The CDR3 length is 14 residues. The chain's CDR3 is CASSRVGSTYEQYV. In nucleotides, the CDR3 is TGTGCCAGCAGCCGAGTCGGGTCAACCTACGAGCAGTACGTC.

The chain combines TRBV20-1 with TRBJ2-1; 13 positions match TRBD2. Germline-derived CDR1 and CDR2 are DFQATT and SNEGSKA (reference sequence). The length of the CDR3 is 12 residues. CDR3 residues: CSGTSGDNEQFF. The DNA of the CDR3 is TGCAGCGGGACTAGCGGGGACAATGAGCAGTTCTTC.

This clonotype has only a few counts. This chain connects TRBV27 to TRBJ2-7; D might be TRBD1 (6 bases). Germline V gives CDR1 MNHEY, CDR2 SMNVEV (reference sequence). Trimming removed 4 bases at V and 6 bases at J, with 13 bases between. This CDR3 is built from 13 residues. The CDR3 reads CASSWGRGGEQYF. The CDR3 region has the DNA TGTGCCAGCAGTTGGGGCAGGGGTGGCGAGCAGTACTTC.

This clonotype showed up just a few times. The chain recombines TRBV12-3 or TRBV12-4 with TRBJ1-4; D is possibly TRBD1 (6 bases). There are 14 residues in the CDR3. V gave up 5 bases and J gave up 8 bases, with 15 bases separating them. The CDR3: CASSRRGWYEKLFF. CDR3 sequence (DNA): TGTGCCAGCAGTCGCAGGGGATGGTACGAAAAACTGTTTTTT.

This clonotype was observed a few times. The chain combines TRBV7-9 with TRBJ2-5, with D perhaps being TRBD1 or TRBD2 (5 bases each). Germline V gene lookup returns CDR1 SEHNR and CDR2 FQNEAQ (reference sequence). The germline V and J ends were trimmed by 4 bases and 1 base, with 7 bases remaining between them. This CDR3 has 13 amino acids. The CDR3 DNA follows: TGTGCCAGCAGCTACGGGGCCCAAGAGACCCAGTACTTC. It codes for CASSYGAQETQYF.

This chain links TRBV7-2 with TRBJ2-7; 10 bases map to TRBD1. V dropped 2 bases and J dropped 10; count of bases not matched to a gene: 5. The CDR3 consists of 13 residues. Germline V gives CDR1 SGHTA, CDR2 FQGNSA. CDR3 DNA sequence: TGTGCCAGCAGCTTATTTGGGACAGGGGATCAGTACGTC. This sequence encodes CASSLFGTGDQYV.

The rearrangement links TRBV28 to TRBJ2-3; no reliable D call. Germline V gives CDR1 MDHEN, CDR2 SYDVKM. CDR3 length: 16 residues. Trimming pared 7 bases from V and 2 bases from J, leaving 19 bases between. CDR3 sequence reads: CASIFNDWAATDTQYF. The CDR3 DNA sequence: TGTGCCAGCATCTTTAATGACTGGGCCGCCACAGATACGCAGTATTTT.

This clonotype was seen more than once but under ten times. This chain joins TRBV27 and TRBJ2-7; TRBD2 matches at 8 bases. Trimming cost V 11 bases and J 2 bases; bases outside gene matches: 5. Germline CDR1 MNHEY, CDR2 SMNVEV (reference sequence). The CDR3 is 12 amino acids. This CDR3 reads CASGRGAYEQYF. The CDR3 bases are TGTGCCTCCGGGAGGGGGGCCTACGAGCAGTACTTC.

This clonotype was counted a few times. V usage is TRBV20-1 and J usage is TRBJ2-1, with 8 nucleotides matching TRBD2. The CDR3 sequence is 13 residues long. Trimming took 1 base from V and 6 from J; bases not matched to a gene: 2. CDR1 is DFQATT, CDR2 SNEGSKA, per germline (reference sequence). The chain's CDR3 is CSARGGLGNEQFF. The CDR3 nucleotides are TGCAGTGCTAGAGGGGGACTAGGCAATGAGCAGTTCTTC.

CDR3 coding DNA: TGTGCCAGCAGCCCAGGGTTCGGTACCCAGCATTTT. Protein: CASSPGFGTQHF. This sequence joins TRBV7-2 and TRBJ1-5; D possibly corresponds to TRBD1 (5 bases). The CDR3 is 12 amino acids. Germline CDR1 reads SGHTA; CDR2 reads FQGNSA. V lost 5 bases and J 11 bases, leaving 13 bases between the germline ends.

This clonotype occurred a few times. The CDR3 protein is CASSLEADSNQPQHF. CDR3 in DNA: TGTGCCAGCAGCCTTGAAGCAGATAGCAATCAGCCCCAGCATTTT. The genes are TRBV4-2 and TRBJ1-5; D unclear. The V end lost 4 bases, the J end lost 0 bases, and 10 bases lay between the germline ends. Per germline, CDR1 LGHNA and CDR2 YNFKEQ. The CDR3 consists of 15 residues.

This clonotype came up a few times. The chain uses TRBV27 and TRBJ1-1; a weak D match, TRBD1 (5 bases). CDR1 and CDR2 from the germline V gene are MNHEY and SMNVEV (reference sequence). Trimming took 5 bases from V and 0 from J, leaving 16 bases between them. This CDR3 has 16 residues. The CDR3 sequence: CASSARVIGLNTEAFF. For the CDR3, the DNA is TGTGCCAGCAGTGCCAGGGTCATCGGTCTGAACACTGAAGCTTTCTTT.